This T cell receptor (beta chain) was observed in a study of cytomegalovirus exposure and HLA in healthy donors. Study-wide results and limits: Across donors, most TCRs were seen rarely, yet some public ones were widespread. Links to common viral pathogens appeared, in a later analysis, for several of the most significant clusters. By HLA locus, TCR association rates varied in a later analysis, with DRB1 showing the most and HLA-C the fewest.

The V gene lost 8 bases and the J gene lost 7 bases, with 17 bases spanning the gap. Germline values: CDR1 SEHNR, CDR2 FQNEAQ (reference sequence). The CDR3 extends over 13 amino acids. A remark on this clone: The target antigen is unknown.

The PCR used 60 Vbeta and 13 Jbeta primers. Only in-frame clones appear in the TCRdb table, and some are missing; sequencing was by immunoSEQ multiplex PCR. The sample shows more than 250,000 clones, roughly 89% of them seen only once. Sequencing used PBMCs. This clonotype was obtained from a woman between 18 and 29 years old in good health and CMV-seronegative. J is TRBJ1-2 and V is TRBV7-9; the D gene is possibly TRBD1 (6 bases). This CDR3 reads CASSYRDGAGYTF. CDR3 DNA sequence: TGTGCCAGCTCATACAGGGACGGGGCTGGCTACACCTTC.